The 21 T cell receptor beta chains in this list originate from one sample, sequenced in a study of OX40 agonist ivuxolimab in advanced cancers. The table came from immunoSEQ multiplex PCR; TCRdb's copy has only in-frame clones and leaves some out. The sample includes 55,000 to 70,000 clones, roughly four fifths of them seen just once. The sample in question was CD4+ or CD8+ T cells sorted from blood, obtained in a trial of the OX40 agonist ivuxolimab. These TCRs come from an adult with an advanced solid tumor such as melanoma, head and neck, liver or kidney cancer.

The gene calls are TRBV6-1 and TRBJ2-7; the D gene is possibly TRBD1 (6 bases). The CDR3 consists of 14 residues. CDR1 and CDR2 from the germline V gene are MNHNS and SASEGT. Deletions cut 7 bases from V and 4 bases from J, with 17 bases between. CDR3 nucleotide sequence: TGTGCCAGCACGAAGGGGGTAACAGGTTACGAGCAGTACTTC. Amino acids: CASTKGVTGYEQYF.

Remarks on this clone: Other DNA sequences in this sample translate to the same CDR3. The chain recombines TRBV5-1 with TRBJ2-5; 8 bases fit TRBD2. Per germline, CDR1 SGHRS and CDR2 YFSETQ. This CDR3 spans 13 amino acids. The J segment lost 1 base and the V segment lost 8 bases, leaving 4 bases of the junction unmatched. The CDR3 loop reads CASDREGQETQYF. In nucleotides, the CDR3 is TGCGCCAGTGACCGGGAGGGCCAAGAGACCCAGTACTTC.

The CDR3 DNA sequence: TGTGCCAGCTCGCTCCGGGACAGCCACAATGAGCAGTTCTTC. It codes for CASSLRDSHNEQFF. The rearrangement links TRBV18 to TRBJ2-1; 7 bases are shared with TRBD1. The CDR3 has 14 amino acids. Germline V lookup: CDR1 KGHSH, CDR2 LQKENI. After removal of 6 bases from V and 5 bases from J, the junction contained 7 bases not matched to a gene.

In its sample, this clone was seen a few times. This rearrangement joins TRBV2 to TRBJ1-6, with 7 positions matching TRBD1. Germline trimming cut 2 bases from V and 9 bases from J; bases unmatched to any gene: 4. CDR3 length: 14 amino acids. CDR1 SNHLY and CDR2 FYNNEI come from the germline V gene. CDR3 in amino acids: CASSERAGGSPLHF. The CDR3 coding sequence is TGTGCCAGCAGTGAAAGGGCAGGGGGTTCACCCCTCCACTTT.

V usage is TRBV5-4 and J usage is TRBJ2-3, with D perhaps matching TRBD1 (6 bases). CDR1 is SGHNT and CDR2 is YYREEE in the germline V gene (reference sequence). The CDR3 loop spans 16 amino acids. With 5 bases removed from V and 2 bases from J, the gap between germline ends came to 18 bases. This CDR3 reads CASRTDRSPPTDTQYF. For the CDR3, the DNA is TGTGCCAGCAGAACCGACAGGTCTCCCCCCACAGATACGCAGTATTTT.

In this sample, this clone turned up once. The DNA of the CDR3 is TGTGCCAGCAGACCCCGGGCACATGAGCAGTTCTTC. It translates to CASRPRAHEQFF. The chain recombines TRBV6-6 with TRBJ2-1; D is unclear. The germline V gene has CDR1 MNHNY and CDR2 SVGAGI (reference sequence). V lost 6 bases to trimming and J lost 8 bases, with 11 bases between them. CDR3 size: 12 residues.

The V gene is TRBV14, the J gene TRBJ2-7, with TRBD1 as a possible D gene (7 bases). CDR3 length: 13 amino acids. The V end lost 4 bases, the J end lost 6 bases, and 13 bases lay between the germline ends. CDR1 and CDR2 (germline): SGHDN, FVKESK. The CDR3 loop is CASSPQGGGEQYF. CDR3 coding DNA: TGTGCCAGCAGCCCCCAGGGGGGAGGCGAGCAGTACTTC. The full variable domain, in which reference TRBV14 and TRBJ2-7 provide the parts outside the CDR3, is EAGVTQFPSHSVIEKGQTVTLRCDPISGHDNLYWYRRVMGKEIKFLLHFVKESKQDESGMPNNRFLAERTGGTYSTLKVQPAELEDSGVYFCASSPQGGGEQYFGPGTRLTVT.

The chain links TRBV29-1 to TRBJ1-1; 8 bases are shared with TRBD1. Trimming cost V 6 bases and J 1 base; bases outside gene matches: 4. The CDR3 extends over 13 amino acids. In germline, CDR1 is SQVTM, CDR2 ANQGSEA. The CDR3 DNA sequence: TGCAGCGTCGACAGGGGATGGAACACTGAAGCTTTCTTT. Translation gives CSVDRGWNTEAFF.

The chain joins TRBV7-9 to TRBJ1-3, with 7 bases aligning to TRBD1. The CDR3 is 15 amino acids. CDR1 SEHNR and CDR2 FQNEAQ come from the germline V gene (reference sequence). Unmatched junction bases numbered 2, after V lost 1 base and J lost 2 bases. CDR3 amino acids: CASSLGQGTGNTIYF. The CDR3 region has the DNA TGTGCCAGCAGCTTAGGACAGGGTACTGGAAACACCATATATTTT.

In its sample, this clone was seen once. The chain employs TRBV5-1 and TRBJ2-3, with TRBD2 matching 10 bases. V lost 4 bases to trimming and J lost 5 bases; unmatched junction nucleotides: 16. The CDR3 extends over 18 amino acids. Germline V gene lookup returns CDR1 SGHRS and CDR2 YFSETQ. The CDR3 sequence: CASSRQTGTSAVQDTQYF. CDR3 DNA: TGCGCCAGCAGCCGTCAAACGGGGACTAGCGCGGTACAAGATACGCAGTATTTT.

A single count supports this clone. This rearrangement joins TRBV5-1 to TRBJ1-6; possibly TRBD1 for D (5 bases). The CDR3 contains 14 residues. The germline V gene has CDR1 SGHRS and CDR2 YFSETQ. V lost 1 base and J 8 bases, leaving 10 bases between the germline ends. CDR3 sequence: CASSLSVRDSPLHF. The CDR3 bases are TGCGCCAGCAGCTTGTCCGTCAGGGATTCACCCCTCCACTTT.

This chain joins TRBV30 and TRBJ1-6, with D maybe TRBD1 (5 bases). This CDR3 has 14 residues. V shed 0 bases and J shed 9 bases, with 12 bases lying between them. CDR1 is GTSNPN, CDR2 SVGIG, per germline (reference sequence). The CDR3 DNA reads as TGTGCCTGGAGTGTACTGCAGGGTGTTTCACCCCTCCACTTT. The encoded protein is CAWSVLQGVSPLHF.

This clone has just one count. V usage is TRBV5-6 and J usage is TRBJ1-6; the match to TRBD1 covers 9 bases. The CDR3 has 14 amino acids. The ends lost 2 bases at V and 10 bases at J; junction bases unmatched: 4. Per germline, CDR1 SGHDT and CDR2 YYEEEE. Here the CDR3 DNA reads TGTGCCAGCAGCTTTACAGGGGGCGACTCACCCCTCCACTTT. This gives the protein CASSFTGGDSPLHF. The full variable domain, rest sourced from reference TRBV5-6 and TRBJ1-6, is DAGVTQSPTHLIKTRGQQVTLRCSPKSGHDTVSWYQQALGQGPQFIFQYYEEEERQRGNFPDRFSGHQFPNYSSELNVNALLLGDSALYLCASSFTGGDSPLHFGNGTRLTVT.

The genes are TRBV2 and TRBJ2-1, with 9 bases identical to TRBD1. With 6 bases clipped from V and 9 bases from J, the junction kept 9 bases outside the gene matches. Germline V lookup: CDR1 SNHLY, CDR2 FYNNEI. The CDR3 is made up of 14 amino acids. The DNA of the CDR3 is TGTGCCAGCAGCTATGGACAGGGGCAGGGTGAGCAGTTCTTC. Its protein product is CASSYGQGQGEQFF.

In DNA form, the CDR3 reads TGTGCCAGCAGTGACTCAGGGTCGGCCAGGGGGCGGTACGAGCAGTACTTC. Translating gives CASSDSGSARGRYEQYF. The chain has TRBV6-4 and TRBJ2-7; TRBD1 aligns across 8 bases. The CDR3 runs to 17 residues. The germline gives CDR1 MRHNA, CDR2 SNTAGT. The V and J ends lost 0 bases and 4 bases, in that order; junction bases with no gene match: 11.

This chain links TRBV19 with TRBJ2-7; tentatively, D is TRBD1 (5 bases). The CDR3 is 12 amino acids. Per the germline V gene, CDR1 is LNHDA and CDR2 is SQIVND (reference sequence). Between the trimmed V and J ends, which lost 5 bases and 2 bases, there was a span of 7 bases. In DNA, the CDR3 is TGTGCCAGTAGTGACAGCGCCTACGAGCAGTACTTC. It encodes CASSDSAYEQYF.

This chain uses TRBV19 with TRBJ1-1; D gene uncertain. V lost 0 bases, J lost 5 bases, and 10 bases lay in between. The CDR3 is 14 amino acids. Germline V lookup: CDR1 LNHDA, CDR2 SQIVND (reference sequence). The CDR3 region is CASSIDRIGTEAFF. CDR3 nucleotide sequence: TGTGCCAGTAGTATAGACAGGATCGGGACTGAAGCTTTCTTT. Filled out from reference TRBV19 and TRBJ1-1, the complete variable domain reads DGGITQSPKYLFRKEGQNVTLSCEQNLNHDAMYWYRQDPGQGLRLIYYSQIVNDFQKGDIAEGYSVSREKKESFPLTVTSAQKNPTAFYLCASSIDRIGTEAFFGQGTRLTVV.

A word on this clone: This sample also contains other DNA sequences that code for the same CDR3. V gene TRBV11-3 combines with J gene TRBJ2-3; maybe TRBD2 (6 bases). Per the germline V gene, CDR1 is SGHNT and CDR2 is YENEEA. V was shortened by 1 base and J by 3 bases, with 8 bases between the two germline ends. The CDR3 covers 14 residues. CDR3: CASSLGTTTDTQYF. The CDR3 DNA is TGTGCCAGCAGCTTAGGGACTACAACAGATACGCAGTATTTT.

This chain links TRBV2 with TRBJ1-1; maybe TRBD1 (5 bases). Germline lookup yields CDR1 SNHLY and CDR2 FYNNEI. The CDR3 has 14 residues. V lost 7 bases and J 2 bases, leaving 14 bases between the germline ends. This CDR3 is CASIVGLKNTEAFF. The CDR3 bases are TGTGCCAGCATCGTGGGACTTAAAAACACTGAAGCTTTCTTT.

This chain links TRBV6-1 with TRBJ1-6; D possibly corresponds to TRBD1 (5 bases). V was clipped by 6 bases and J by 14 bases, with 23 bases between them. CDR3 length equals 15 residues. The germline V gene encodes CDR1 MNHNS and CDR2 SASEGT. The CDR3 here is CASSLTGTLFEALHF. CDR3 sequence (DNA): TGTGCCAGCAGCCTTACCGGGACCCTCTTTGAGGCCCTCCACTTT.

DNA of the CDR3: TGCGCCAGCAGTCAAAGCGGACTAGCGGGGCCAAACAATGAGCAGTTCTTC. As protein: CASSQSGLAGPNNEQFF. The chain carries TRBV23-1 and TRBJ2-1, with 12 bases fitting TRBD2. TRBV23-1 is classed as an ORF, of uncertain function. V lost 2 bases to trimming and J lost 5 bases; unmatched junction nucleotides: 7. The length of the CDR3 is 17 residues.